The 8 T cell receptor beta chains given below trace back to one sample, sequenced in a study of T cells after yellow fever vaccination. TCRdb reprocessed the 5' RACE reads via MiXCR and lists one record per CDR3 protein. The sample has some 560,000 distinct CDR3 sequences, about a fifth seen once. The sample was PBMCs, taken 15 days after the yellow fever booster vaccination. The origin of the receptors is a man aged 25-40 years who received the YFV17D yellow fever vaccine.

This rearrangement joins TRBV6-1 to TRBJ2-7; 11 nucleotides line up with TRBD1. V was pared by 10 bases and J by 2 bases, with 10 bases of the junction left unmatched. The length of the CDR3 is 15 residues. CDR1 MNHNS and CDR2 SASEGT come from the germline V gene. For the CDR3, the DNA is TGTGCCACCACCGGACAGGGGGCCGACGCCTACGAGCAGTACTTC. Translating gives CATTGQGADAYEQYF.

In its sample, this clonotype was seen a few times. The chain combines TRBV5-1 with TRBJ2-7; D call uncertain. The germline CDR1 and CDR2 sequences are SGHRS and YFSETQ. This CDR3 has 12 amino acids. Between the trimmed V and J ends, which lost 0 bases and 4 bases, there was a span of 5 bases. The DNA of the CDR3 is TGCGCCAGCAGCTTGGACGAGTACGAGCAGTACTTC. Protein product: CASSLDEYEQYF.

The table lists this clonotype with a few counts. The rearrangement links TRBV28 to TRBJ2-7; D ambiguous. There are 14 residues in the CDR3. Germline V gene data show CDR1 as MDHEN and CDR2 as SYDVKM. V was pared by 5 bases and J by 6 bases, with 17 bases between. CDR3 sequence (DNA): TGTGCCAGCAGTAATGGCGGCCGCATCTCCGAGCAGTACTTC. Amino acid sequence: CASSNGGRISEQYF. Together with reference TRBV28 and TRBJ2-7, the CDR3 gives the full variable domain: DVKVTQSSRYLVKRTGEKVFLECVQDMDHENMFWYRQDPGLGLRLIYFSYDVKMKEKGDIPEGYSVSREKKERFSLILESASTNQTSMYLCASSNGGRISEQYFGPGTRLTVT.

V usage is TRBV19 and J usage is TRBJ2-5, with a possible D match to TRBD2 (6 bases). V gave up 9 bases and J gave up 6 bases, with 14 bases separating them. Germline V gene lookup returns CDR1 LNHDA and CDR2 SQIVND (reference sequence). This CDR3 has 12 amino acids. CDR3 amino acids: CASRDSKKTQYF. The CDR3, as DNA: TGTGCCAGCCGGGACTCCAAGAAGACCCAGTACTTC.

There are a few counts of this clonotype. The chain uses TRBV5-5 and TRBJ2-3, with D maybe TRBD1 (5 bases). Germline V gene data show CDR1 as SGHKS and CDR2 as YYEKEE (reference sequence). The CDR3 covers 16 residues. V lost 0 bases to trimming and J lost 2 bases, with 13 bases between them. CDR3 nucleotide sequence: TGTGCCAGCAGCTTGGGGCTGGGGCGAAACACAGATACGCAGTATTTT. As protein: CASSLGLGRNTDTQYF. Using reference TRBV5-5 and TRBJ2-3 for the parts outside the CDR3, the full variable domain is DAGVTQSPTHLIKTRGQQVTLRCSPISGHKSVSWYQQVLGQGPQFIFQYYEKEERGRGNFPDRFSARQFPNYSSELNVNALLLGDSALYLCASSLGLGRNTDTQYFGPGTRLTVL.

The DNA for the CDR3 is TGTGCCAGCAGCGGAGGGGGTTCTGGAAACACCATATATTTT. Translated, it gives CASSGGGSGNTIYF. The V and J genes are TRBV9 and TRBJ1-3; maybe TRBD1 (6 bases). The ends were cut back, 3 bases at V and 1 base at J, with 8 bases in the middle. This CDR3 is 14 amino acids long. The V gene's germline CDR1 is SGDLS and CDR2 YYNGEE.

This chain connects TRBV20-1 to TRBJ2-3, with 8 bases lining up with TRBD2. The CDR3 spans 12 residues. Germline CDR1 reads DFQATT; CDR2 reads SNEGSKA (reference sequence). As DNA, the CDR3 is TGCAGCGTGAGCGGGAGTGGGGATACGCAGTATTTT. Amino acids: CSVSGSGDTQYF.

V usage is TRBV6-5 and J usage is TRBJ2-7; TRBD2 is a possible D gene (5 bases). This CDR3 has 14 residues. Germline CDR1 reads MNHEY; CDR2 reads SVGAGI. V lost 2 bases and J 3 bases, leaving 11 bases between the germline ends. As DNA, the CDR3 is TGTGCCAGCAGTTACCGGCCCCGGGGCTACGAGCAGTACTTC. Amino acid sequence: CASSYRPRGYEQYF.